This T cell receptor (beta chain) was documented in a study of T cell clonality in common variable immunodeficiency. V lost 4 bases to trimming and J lost 4 bases, with 10 bases between them. The length of the CDR3 is 13 residues. Germline CDR1 and CDR2: SGHAT and FQDESV (reference sequence). This clone was recorded at least ten times. Antigen: not known. The read ends 3 residues early relative to the CDR3; the germline J gene fills the gap. Sequencing input was equivalent genomic DNA from CVID and controls. The protocol was immunoSEQ multiplex PCR, while the TCRdb copy is restricted to in-frame clones and leaves out a portion. The sample offers tens of thousands of clones and no singletons, the top ten holding about 1.5%. Study findings and constraints: The cause of increased CVID clonality remains unclear without subpopulation sequencing.

What was sequenced was peripheral blood mononuclear cells. The chain has TRBV11-1 and TRBJ1-2; no clear D. This clonotype originated in a person aged 18 to 75 in good health. The DNA read from the CDR3 is TGTGCCAGCAGCTCGAGCCCTTTCTATGGC. This encodes CASSSSPFYG. The entire CDR3 protein reads CASSSSPFYGYTF.